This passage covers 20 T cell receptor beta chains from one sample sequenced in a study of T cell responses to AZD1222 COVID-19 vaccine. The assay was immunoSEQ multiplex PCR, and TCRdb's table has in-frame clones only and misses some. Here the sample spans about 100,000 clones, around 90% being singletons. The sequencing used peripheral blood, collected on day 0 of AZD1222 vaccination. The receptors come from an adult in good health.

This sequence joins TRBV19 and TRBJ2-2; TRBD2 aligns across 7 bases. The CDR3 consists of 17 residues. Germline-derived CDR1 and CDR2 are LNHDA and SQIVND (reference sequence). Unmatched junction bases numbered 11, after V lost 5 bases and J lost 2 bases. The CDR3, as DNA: TGTGCCAGTAGTCCATTGCACAGCGGGAAAAACACCGGGGAGCTGTTTTTT. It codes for CASSPLHSGKNTGELFF.

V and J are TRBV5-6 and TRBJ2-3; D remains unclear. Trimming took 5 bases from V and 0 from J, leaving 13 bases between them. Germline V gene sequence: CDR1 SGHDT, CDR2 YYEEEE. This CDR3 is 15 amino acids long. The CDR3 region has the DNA TGTGCCAGCAGTCCCCAGTTCCATAGCACAGATACGCAGTATTTT. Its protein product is CASSPQFHSTDTQYF.

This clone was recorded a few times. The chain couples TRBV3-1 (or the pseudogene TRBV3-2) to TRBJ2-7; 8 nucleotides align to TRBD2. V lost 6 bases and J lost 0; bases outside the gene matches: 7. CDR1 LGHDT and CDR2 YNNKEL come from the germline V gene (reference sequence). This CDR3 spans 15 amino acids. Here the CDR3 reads CASSQASGGSYEQYF. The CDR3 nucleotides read TGTGCCAGCAGTCAGGCCAGCGGGGGCTCCTACGAGCAGTACTTC.

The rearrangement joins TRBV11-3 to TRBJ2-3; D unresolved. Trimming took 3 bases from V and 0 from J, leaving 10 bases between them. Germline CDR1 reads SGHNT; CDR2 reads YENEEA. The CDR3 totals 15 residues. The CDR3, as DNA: TGTGCCAGCAGCTTTCCGGGTCTCAGCACAGATACGCAGTATTTT. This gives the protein CASSFPGLSTDTQYF.

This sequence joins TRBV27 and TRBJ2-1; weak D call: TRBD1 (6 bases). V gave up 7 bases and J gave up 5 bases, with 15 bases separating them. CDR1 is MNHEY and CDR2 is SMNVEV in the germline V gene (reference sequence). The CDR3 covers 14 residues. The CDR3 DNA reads TGTGCCAGCATCGGAAGGGGGTATGACAATGAGCAGTTCTTC. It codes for CASIGRGYDNEQFF.

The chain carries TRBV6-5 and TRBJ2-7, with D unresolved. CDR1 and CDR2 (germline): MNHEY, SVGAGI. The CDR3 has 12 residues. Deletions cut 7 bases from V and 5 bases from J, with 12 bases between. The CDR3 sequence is CASMEQNHEQYF. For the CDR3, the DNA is TGTGCCAGCATGGAACAAAATCACGAGCAGTACTTC.

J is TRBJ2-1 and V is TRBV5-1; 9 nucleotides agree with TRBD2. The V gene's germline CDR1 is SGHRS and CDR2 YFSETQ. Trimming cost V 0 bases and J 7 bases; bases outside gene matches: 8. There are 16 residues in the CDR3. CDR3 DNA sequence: TGCGCCAGCAGCTTGGCCGCGGCTAGCGGGAATAATGAGCAGTTCTTC. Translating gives CASSLAAASGNNEQFF.

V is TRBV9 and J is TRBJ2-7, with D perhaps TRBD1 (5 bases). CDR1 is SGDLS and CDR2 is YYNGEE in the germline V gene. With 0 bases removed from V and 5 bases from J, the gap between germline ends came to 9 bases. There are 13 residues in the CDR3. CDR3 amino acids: CASSVGAGNEQYF. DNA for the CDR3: TGTGCCAGCAGCGTAGGGGCAGGGAACGAGCAGTACTTC. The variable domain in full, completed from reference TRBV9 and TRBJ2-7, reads DSGVTQTPKHLITATGQRVTLRCSPRSGDLSVYWYQQSLDQGLQFLIQYYNGEERAKGNILERFSAQQFPDLHSELNLSSLELGDSALYFCASSVGAGNEQYFGPGTRLTVT.

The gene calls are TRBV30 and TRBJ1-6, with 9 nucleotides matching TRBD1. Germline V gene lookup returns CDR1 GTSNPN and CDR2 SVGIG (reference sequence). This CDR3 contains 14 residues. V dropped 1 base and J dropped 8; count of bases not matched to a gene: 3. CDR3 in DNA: TGTGCCTGGAGTGGGGGACAGGGTCATTCACCCCTCCACTTT. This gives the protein CAWSGGQGHSPLHF.

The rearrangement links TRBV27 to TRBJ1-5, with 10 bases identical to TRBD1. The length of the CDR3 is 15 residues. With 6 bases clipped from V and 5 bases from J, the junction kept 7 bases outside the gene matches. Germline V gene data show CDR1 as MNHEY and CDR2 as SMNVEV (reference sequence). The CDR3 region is CASSRGTGEYQPQHF. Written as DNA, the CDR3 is TGTGCCAGCAGCAGAGGGACAGGGGAGTATCAGCCCCAGCATTTT.

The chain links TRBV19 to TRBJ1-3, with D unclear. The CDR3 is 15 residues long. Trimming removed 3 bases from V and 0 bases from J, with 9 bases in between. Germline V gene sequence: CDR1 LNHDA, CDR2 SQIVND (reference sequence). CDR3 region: CASSIARTSGNTIYF. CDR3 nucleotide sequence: TGTGCCAGTAGTATTGCGCGGACCTCTGGAAACACCATATATTTT. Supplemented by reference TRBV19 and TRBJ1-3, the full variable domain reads DGGITQSPKYLFRKEGQNVTLSCEQNLNHDAMYWYRQDPGQGLRLIYYSQIVNDFQKGDIAEGYSVSREKKESFPLTVTSAQKNPTAFYLCASSIARTSGNTIYFGEGSWLTVV.

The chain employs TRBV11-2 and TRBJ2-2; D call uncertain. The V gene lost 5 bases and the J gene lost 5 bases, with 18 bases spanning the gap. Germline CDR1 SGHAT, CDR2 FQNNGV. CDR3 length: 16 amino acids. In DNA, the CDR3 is TGTGCCAGCAGCCCCGCGAGTAGGGTTTTTACCGGGGAGCTGTTTTTT. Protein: CASSPASRVFTGELFF.

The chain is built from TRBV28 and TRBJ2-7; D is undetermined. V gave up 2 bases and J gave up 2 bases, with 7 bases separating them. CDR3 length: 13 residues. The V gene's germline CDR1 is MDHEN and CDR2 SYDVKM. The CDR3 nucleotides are TGTGCCAGCAGTTTAACAGCCACCTACGAGCAGTACTTC. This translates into CASSLTATYEQYF. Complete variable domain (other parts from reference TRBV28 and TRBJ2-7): DVKVTQSSRYLVKRTGEKVFLECVQDMDHENMFWYRQDPGLGLRLIYFSYDVKMKEKGDIPEGYSVSREKKERFSLILESASTNQTSMYLCASSLTATYEQYFGPGTRLTVT.

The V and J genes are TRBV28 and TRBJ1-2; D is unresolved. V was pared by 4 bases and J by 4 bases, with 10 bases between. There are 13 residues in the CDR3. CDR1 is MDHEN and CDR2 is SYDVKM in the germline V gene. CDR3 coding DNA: TGTGCCAGCAGTTCGCCGGGCCCCTATGGCTACACCTTC. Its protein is CASSSPGPYGYTF.

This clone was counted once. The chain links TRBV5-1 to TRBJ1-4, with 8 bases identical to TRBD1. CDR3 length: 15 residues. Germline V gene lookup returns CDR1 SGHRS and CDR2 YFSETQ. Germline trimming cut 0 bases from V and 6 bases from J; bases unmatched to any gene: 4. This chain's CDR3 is CASSLAGTGYEKLFF. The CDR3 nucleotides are TGCGCCAGCAGCTTGGCCGGGACAGGTTATGAAAAACTGTTTTTT.

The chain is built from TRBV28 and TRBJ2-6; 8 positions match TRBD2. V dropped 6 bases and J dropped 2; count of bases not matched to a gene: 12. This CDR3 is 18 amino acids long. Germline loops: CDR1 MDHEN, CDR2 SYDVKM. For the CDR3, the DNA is TGTGCCAGCAGGGAAATTAGCGGGAACGGTCCTGGGGCCAACGTCCTGACTTTC. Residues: CASREISGNGPGANVLTF.

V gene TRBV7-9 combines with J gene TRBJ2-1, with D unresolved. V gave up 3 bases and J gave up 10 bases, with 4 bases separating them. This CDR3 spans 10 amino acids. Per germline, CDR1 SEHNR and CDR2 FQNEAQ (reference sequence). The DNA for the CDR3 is TGTGCCAGCAGCTTGTACGAGCAGTTCTTC. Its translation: CASSLYEQFF.

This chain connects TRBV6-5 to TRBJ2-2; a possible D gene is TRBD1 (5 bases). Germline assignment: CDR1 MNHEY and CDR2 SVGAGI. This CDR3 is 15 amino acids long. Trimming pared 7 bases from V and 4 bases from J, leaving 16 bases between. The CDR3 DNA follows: TGTGCCAGCAAACTGACAGATCCCGGCACCGGGGAGCTGTTTTTT. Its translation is CASKLTDPGTGELFF.

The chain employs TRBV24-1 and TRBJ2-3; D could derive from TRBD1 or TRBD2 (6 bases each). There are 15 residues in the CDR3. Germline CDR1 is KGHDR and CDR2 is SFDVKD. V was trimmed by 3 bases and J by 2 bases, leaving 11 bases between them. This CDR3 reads CATSDGGGYTDTQYF. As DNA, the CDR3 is TGTGCCACCAGTGATGGAGGGGGGTACACAGATACGCAGTATTTT.

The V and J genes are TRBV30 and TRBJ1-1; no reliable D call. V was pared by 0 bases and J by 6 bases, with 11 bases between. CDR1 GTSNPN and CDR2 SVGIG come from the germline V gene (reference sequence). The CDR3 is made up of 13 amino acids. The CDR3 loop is CAWSVTRRAEAFF. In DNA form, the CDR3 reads TGTGCCTGGAGTGTAACAAGGAGGGCTGAAGCTTTCTTT.